This TCR beta chain was profiled in a study of cytomegalovirus exposure and HLA in healthy donors. Both 60 Vbeta primers and 13 Jbeta primers went into the PCR. Produced via immunoSEQ multiplex PCR; TCRdb's table is partial and in-frame only. The sample lists some 120,000 clones, 84% seen once, with just under 3% in the top ten. This clone was observed a few times. Its matching antigen is unknown. With 4 bases removed from V and 2 bases from J, the gap between germline ends came to 12 bases. The CDR3 is made up of 14 amino acids. Per the germline V gene, CDR1 is SEHNR and CDR2 is FQNEAQ (reference sequence). General study findings and limits: In most subjects, TCR beta sequences reportedly gave accurate predictions of HLA-A and HLA-B alleles.

The TCR originated in a woman aged 18 to 35 in good health and CMV-seropositive. This chain uses TRBV7-9 with TRBJ2-7, with D possibly matching TRBD1 (7 bases). Sequencing was done on a sample of PBMCs. The CDR3 DNA reads TGTGCCAGCAGCTCAGGGGGGACCCCCTACGAGCAGTACTTC. This codes for CASSSGGTPYEQYF.